Following are 5 T cell receptor beta chains from one sample sequenced in a study of T-cell memory formation after mild COVID-19. MiXCR was run by TCRdb on the 5' RACE reads, yielding one entry per CDR3 protein. The sample carries roughly 580,000 distinct CDR3 sequences, around 17% recorded once. The source material was PBMCs or a T cell subset sorted from them (not recorded which). The source of these receptors is an adult woman who had mild COVID-19 (a few samples of this study predate the infection). Cell type and time point are not known.

This chain joins TRBV6-6 and TRBJ2-1; 7 bases map to TRBD1. The germline V gene has CDR1 MNHNY and CDR2 SVGAGI (reference sequence). The J segment lost 0 bases and the V segment lost 6 bases, leaving 8 bases of the junction unmatched. The CDR3 is 16 residues long. The CDR3 sequence: CASSSPGQHSYNEQFF. CDR3 in DNA: TGTGCCAGCAGCTCCCCGGGACAGCACTCCTACAATGAGCAGTTCTTC.

This clonotype was found a few times. V gene TRBV7-9 combines with J gene TRBJ1-3; D possibly corresponds to TRBD1 (6 bases). This CDR3 is built from 16 residues. Germline V gene lookup returns CDR1 SEHNR and CDR2 FQNEAQ (reference sequence). V lost 0 bases and J lost 0, with 9 bases in between. The CDR3 nucleotides read TGTGCCAGCAGCTTAGCGGGGACACCCTCTGGAAACACCATATATTTT. Its protein product is CASSLAGTPSGNTIYF.

V usage is TRBV5-5 and J usage is TRBJ2-7, with D perhaps matching TRBD1 (6 bases). V lost 2 bases, J lost 3 bases, and 15 bases lay in between. Germline lookup yields CDR1 SGHKS and CDR2 YYEKEE (reference sequence). CDR3 length: 15 amino acids. The chain's CDR3 is CASSFQSEQGYEQYF. CDR3 nucleotide sequence: TGTGCCAGCAGCTTTCAATCCGAACAGGGCTACGAGCAGTACTTC.

The chain's CDR3 is CASSYYGGPYEQYF. DNA of the CDR3: TGTGCCAGCAGTTACTATGGGGGGCCCTACGAGCAGTACTTC. The gene calls are TRBV6-5 and TRBJ2-7; D may match TRBD1 or TRBD2 (6 bases each). The V gene's germline CDR1 is MNHEY and CDR2 SVGAGI. Trimming shortened V by 1 base and J by 2 bases, and 9 bases separated the two germline ends. The length of the CDR3 is 14 residues.

The V call is TRBV2, the J call TRBJ2-1; 7 bases match TRBD2. This CDR3 contains 16 residues. Unmatched junction bases numbered 12, after V lost 3 bases and J lost 7 bases. Germline loops: CDR1 SNHLY, CDR2 FYNNEI. DNA for the CDR3: TGTGCCAGCAGTGACCCTGTCGGGGCGGGAGTGAATGAGCAGTTCTTC. Translated, it gives CASSDPVGAGVNEQFF.